Listed here is a single TCR beta chain. Its antigen is unknown. This sample is drawn from a study of early T cells in non-severe SARS-CoV-2 infection. Overall study: Unsorted whole blood bulk RNA was sequenced, with unpaired chains. The study, taken as a whole, reports: Reliance on VDJdb matching favored anti-spike CD8 responses; private and CD4 specificities were missed.

Trimming cost V 5 bases and J 8 bases; bases outside gene matches: 11. CDR1 is MNHNY, CDR2 SVGAGI, per germline (reference sequence). The CDR3 runs 15 residues. The library protocol tagged individual cDNA molecules with unique molecular identifiers. TCRdb recomputed calls from the 5' RACE reads with MiXCR, one row per CDR3 protein. The sample has about 56,000 distinct CDR3 sequences; roughly 16% are singletons. Here the sequenced sample was whole blood, taken at baseline. The clonotype comes from an adult who was a healthcare worker with PCR-confirmed SARS-CoV-2 infection or an uninfected control (not recorded which). This sequence joins TRBV6-6 and TRBJ1-2; 10 bases are a match to TRBD1. CDR3 sequence reads: CASSPWDRGVGGYTF. For the CDR3, the DNA is TGTGCCAGCAGTCCCTGGGACAGGGGCGTTGGCGGCTACACCTTC.